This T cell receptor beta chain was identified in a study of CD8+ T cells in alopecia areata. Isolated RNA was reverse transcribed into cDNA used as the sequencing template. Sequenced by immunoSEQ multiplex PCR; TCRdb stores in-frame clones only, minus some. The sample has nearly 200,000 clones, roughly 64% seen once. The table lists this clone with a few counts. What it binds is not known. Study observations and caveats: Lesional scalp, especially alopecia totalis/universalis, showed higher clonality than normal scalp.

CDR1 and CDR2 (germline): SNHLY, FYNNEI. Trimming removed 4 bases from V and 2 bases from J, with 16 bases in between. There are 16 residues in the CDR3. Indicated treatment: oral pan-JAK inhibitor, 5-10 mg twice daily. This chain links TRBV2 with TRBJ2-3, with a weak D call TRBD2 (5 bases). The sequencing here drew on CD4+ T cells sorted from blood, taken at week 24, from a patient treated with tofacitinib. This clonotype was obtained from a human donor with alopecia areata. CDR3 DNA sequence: TGTGCCAGCAGTGGGGTCGGAGGCCCCCCCACAGATACGCAGTATTTT. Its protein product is CASSGVGGPPTDTQYF.